The clone carrying this T cell receptor beta chain was found a few times. Its cognate antigen is unknown. These data come from a study of cytomegalovirus exposure and HLA in healthy donors. Germline-derived CDR1 and CDR2 are SQVTM and ANQGSEA. The CDR3 consists of 13 residues. Between the trimmed V and J ends, which lost 4 bases and 0 bases, there was a span of 9 bases. Primers included in the PCR were 60 Vbeta and 13 Jbeta primers. Clones were read by immunoSEQ multiplex PCR, and TCRdb kept only the in-frame ones, dropping some. The data show 150,000 to 200,000 clones, around 75% seen once. Overall study findings and caveats: In a later analysis, DRB1 alleles had the most associated TCRs; HLA-C alleles the fewest.

The sample taken for sequencing was PBMCs. This TCR derives from a woman aged 45 to 65 in good health and CMV-seropositive. The chain links TRBV29-1 to TRBJ1-1; the D is unclear. CDR3 loop: CSVVRKMNTEAFF. For the CDR3, the DNA is TGCAGCGTTGTTAGAAAAATGAACACTGAAGCTTTCTTT.